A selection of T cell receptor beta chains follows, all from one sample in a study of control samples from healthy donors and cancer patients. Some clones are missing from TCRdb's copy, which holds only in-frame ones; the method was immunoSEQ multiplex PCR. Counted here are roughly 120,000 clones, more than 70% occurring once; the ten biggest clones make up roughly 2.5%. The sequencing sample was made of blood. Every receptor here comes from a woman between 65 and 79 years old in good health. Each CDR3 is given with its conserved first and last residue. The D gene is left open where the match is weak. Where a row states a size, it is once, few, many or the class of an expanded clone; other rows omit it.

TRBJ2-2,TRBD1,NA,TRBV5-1,CASSLRGTGGLLNTGELFF,TGCGCCAGCAGCTTAAGGGGAACAGGGGGCCTACTGAACACCGGGGAGCTGTTTTTT
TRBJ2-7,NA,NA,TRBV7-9,CASSTDRMRVEQYF,TGTGCCAGCAGCACCGACAGGATGAGAGTCGAGCAGTACTTC
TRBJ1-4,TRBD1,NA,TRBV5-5,CASSTGQEGPMGSKKLFF,TGTGCCAGCAGTACGGGACAGGAAGGGCCGATGGGGAGTAAAAAACTGTTTTTT
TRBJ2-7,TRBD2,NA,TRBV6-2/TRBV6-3,CASSYSTSGYEQYF,TGTGCCAGCAGTTACTCGACTAGCGGGTACGAGCAGTACTTC
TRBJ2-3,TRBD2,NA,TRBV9,CASSVDPRGGSGGASDTQYF,TGTGCCAGCAGCGTAGACCCCCGGGGTGGGAGCGGGGGGGCTTCAGATACGCAGTATTTT
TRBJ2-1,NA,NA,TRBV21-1,CASSKVSGSGMEQFF,TGTGCCAGCAGCAAAGTATCTGGGTCGGGAATGGAGCAGTTCTTC
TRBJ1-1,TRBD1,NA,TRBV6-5,CASSYPGTVEAFF,TGTGCCAGCAGTTACCCCGGGACAGTGGAAGCTTTCTTT
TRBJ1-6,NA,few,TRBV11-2,CASSRGNSPLHF,TGTGCCAGCAGCCGCGGTAATTCACCCCTCCACTTT
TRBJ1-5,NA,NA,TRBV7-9,CASSLAGEGMGNQPQHF,TGTGCCAGCAGCTTAGCGGGTGAGGGGATGGGCAATCAGCCCCAGCATTTT
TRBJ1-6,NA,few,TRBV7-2,CASSLGANSPLHF,TGTGCCAGCAGCCTCGGGGCTAATTCACCCCTCCACTTT
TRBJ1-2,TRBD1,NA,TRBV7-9,CASSSLSRTGGVYGYTF,TGTGCCAGCAGCTCGCTAAGCCGGACAGGGGGCGTCTATGGCTACACCTTC
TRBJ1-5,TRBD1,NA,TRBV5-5,CASSSSGTGNQPQHF,TGTGCCAGCAGCTCCTCCGGGACAGGGAATCAGCCCCAGCATTTT
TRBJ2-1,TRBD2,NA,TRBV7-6,CASSPTSGSGYEQFF,TGTGCCAGCAGCCCGACTAGCGGGAGTGGCTATGAGCAGTTCTTC
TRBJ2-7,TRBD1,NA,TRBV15,CATSSGTGEQYF,TGTGCCACCAGCAGCGGGACAGGAGAGCAGTACTTC
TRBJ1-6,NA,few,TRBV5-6,CASSFGSSYNSPLHF,TGTGCCAGCAGCTTTGGGAGCTCCTATAATTCACCCCTCCACTTT
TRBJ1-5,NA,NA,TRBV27,CASSLSSNQPQHF,TGTGCCAGCAGTTTATCGAGCAATCAGCCCCAGCATTTT
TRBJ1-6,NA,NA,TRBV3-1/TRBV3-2,CASSQDRVRVPNSPLHF,TGTGCCAGCAGCCAAGATCGGGTAAGGGTACCGAATTCACCCCTCCACTTT
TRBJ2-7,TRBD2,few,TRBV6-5,CASRKGGTSGYEQYF,TGTGCCAGCAGAAAGGGGGGGACTAGCGGCTACGAGCAGTACTTC
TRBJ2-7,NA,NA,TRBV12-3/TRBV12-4,CASSLVLYEQYF,TGTGCCAGCAGTTTAGTACTCTACGAGCAGTACTTC
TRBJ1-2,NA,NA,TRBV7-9,CASSFREMYGGYTF,TGTGCCAGCAGCTTCAGAGAAATGTACGGGGGCTACACCTTC
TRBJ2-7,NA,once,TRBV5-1,CASSSSGYEQYF,TGCGCCAGCAGCTCTTCAGGGTACGAGCAGTACTTC
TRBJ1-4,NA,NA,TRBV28,CASSLNVPSSGLFF,TGTGCCAGCAGTTTAAACGTACCGTCCTCGGGGCTGTTTTTT
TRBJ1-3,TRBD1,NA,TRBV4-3,CASSQSWTGSGNTIYF,TGCGCCAGCAGCCAATCGTGGACAGGGTCTGGAAACACCATATATTTT
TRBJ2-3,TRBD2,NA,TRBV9,CASSVGSSGGAWDTQYF,TGTGCCAGCAGCGTAGGAAGTAGCGGGGGGGCATGGGATACGCAGTATTTT
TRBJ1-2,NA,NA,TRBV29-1,CSAAGDTVVHGYTF,TGCAGCGCCGCGGGGGATACGGTTGTGCATGGCTACACCTTC
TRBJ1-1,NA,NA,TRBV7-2,CASSSRKWEGDTEAFF,TGTGCCAGCAGCTCCAGAAAATGGGAAGGTGACACTGAAGCTTTCTTT
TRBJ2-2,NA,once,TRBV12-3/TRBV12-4,CASSPPGYGELFF,TGTGCCAGCAGCCCCCCGGGTTACGGGGAGCTGTTTTTT
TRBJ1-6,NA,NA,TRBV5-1,CASSLEPGSSYNSPLHF,TGCGCCAGCAGCTTGGAGCCAGGGAGCTCCTATAATTCACCCCTCCACTTT
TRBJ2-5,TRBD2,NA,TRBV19,CASSILERGGDLETQYF,TGTGCCAGTAGTATATTGGAGCGGGGGGGCGATCTGGAGACCCAGTACTTC
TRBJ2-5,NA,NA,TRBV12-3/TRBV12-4,CASSSGETQYF,TGTGCCAGCAGTTCCGGGGAGACCCAGTACTTC
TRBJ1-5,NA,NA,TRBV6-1,CASSARQASGGNQPQHF,TGTGCCAGCAGTGCAAGACAGGCGTCGGGGGGCAATCAGCCCCAGCATTTT
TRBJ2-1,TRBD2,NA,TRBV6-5,CASSYGTSGGGEQFF,TGTGCCAGCAGTTACGGGACTAGCGGGGGAGGTGAGCAGTTCTTC
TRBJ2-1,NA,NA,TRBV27,CASSVLAYNEQFF,TGTGCCAGCAGTGTACTAGCCTACAATGAGCAGTTCTTC